Listed below are T cell receptor beta chains from one sample, sequenced in a study of CD4+ T cells in melanoma. Sequenced by immunoSEQ multiplex PCR; TCRdb stores in-frame clones only, minus some. The sample holds some 21,000 clones, over 70% seen once. Sample: cells from a culture (not recorded whether cultured in vitro). Source of these receptors: a human donor with melanoma. CDR3s include the opening cysteine and the closing phenylalanine or tryptophan. D genes are given only for firm matches. Some rows mark clone size as missing; the rest say once, few, many or name a class of expanded clone.

J gene: TRBJ2-7
clone size: -
V gene: TRBV19
D gene: TRBD1
CDR3 DNA: TGTGCCAGTAAACGGTGGGGACAGGGGATTTACGAGCAGTACTTC
CDR3 protein: CASKRWGQGIYEQYF

J gene: TRBJ2-7
clone size: -
V gene: TRBV2
D gene: TRBD1
CDR3 DNA: TGTGCCAGCGGGACCCGGGACAGACACTACGAGCAGTACTTC
CDR3 protein: CASGTRDRHYEQYF

J gene: TRBJ2-2
clone size: few
V gene: TRBV7-2
D gene: TRBD2
CDR3 DNA: TGTGCCAGCAGCTTAATAGCGGGGGGCACCGGGGAGCTGTTTTTT
CDR3 protein: CASSLIAGGTGELFF

J gene: TRBJ2-7
clone size: few
V gene: TRBV5-1
D gene: -
CDR3 DNA: TGCGCCAGCACAGCGACGGGCTACGAGCAGTACTTC
CDR3 protein: CASTATGYEQYF

J gene: TRBJ2-2
clone size: -
V gene: TRBV5-8
D gene: -
CDR3 DNA: TGTGCCAGCAGCTTGGTCGACGGCACCGGGGAGCTGTTTTTT
CDR3 protein: CASSLVDGTGELFF

J gene: TRBJ2-7
clone size: -
V gene: TRBV7-2
D gene: -
CDR3 DNA: TGTGCCAGCAGCTTAGTAGTTCCCTACGAGCAGTACTTC
CDR3 protein: CASSLVVPYEQYF

J gene: TRBJ1-1
clone size: -
V gene: TRBV5-1
D gene: -
CDR3 DNA: TGCGCCAGCAGCTTGGAGGGCGGGGGACCTGAAGCTTTCTTT
CDR3 protein: CASSLEGGGPEAFF

J gene: TRBJ2-1
clone size: -
V gene: TRBV10-2
D gene: TRBD1
CDR3 DNA: TGCGCCAGCAGGGGGACAGGGGCCGCCAATGAGCAGTTCTTC
CDR3 protein: CASRGTGAANEQFF

J gene: TRBJ2-1
clone size: -
V gene: TRBV6-1
D gene: -
CDR3 DNA: TGTGCCAGGAGGGACGACGCGACAGTCGATGAGCAGTTCTTC
CDR3 protein: CARRDDATVDEQFF

J gene: TRBJ1-4
clone size: few
V gene: TRBV5-1
D gene: TRBD1
CDR3 DNA: TGCGCCAGCAGCGGACAGGGCCTTGATGAAAAACTGTTTTTT
CDR3 protein: CASSGQGLDEKLFF

J gene: TRBJ1-1
clone size: -
V gene: TRBV29-1
D gene: -
CDR3 DNA: TGCAGCGTTGCGAACACTGAAGCTTTCTTT
CDR3 protein: CSVANTEAFF